This record looks at one T cell receptor (beta chain) sequence and its context. Its antigen remains unknown. These data originate in a study of cytomegalovirus exposure and HLA in healthy donors. Overall study results and limits: Sequence variants that were highly shared formed a cluster that was likely a sequencing artifact. The Asian-associated ancestry cluster reportedly had fewer N-insertions than the approximately 670-donor mean in a later analysis. The study assumed roughly uniform donor sequencing depth for presence/absence analyses. TRBV6-2, TRBV6-3 and some other V segments were unresolvable in 87-base-pair reads.

V gave up 2 bases and J gave up 2 bases; unmatched junction bases: 6. This CDR3 comprises 15 residues. Germline V gene data show CDR1 as SGHTS and CDR2 as YDEGEE. The PCR ran on 60 Vbeta and 13 Jbeta primers. The method was immunoSEQ multiplex PCR; TCRdb's version includes in-frame clones alone and lacks a portion of them. In the table there are 150,000 or so clones, approximately 80% of which are singletons. The source is a man in his fifties or sixties in good health and CMV-seronegative. This chain uses TRBV5-8 with TRBJ2-7, with 8 bases lining up with TRBD2. The source material was PBMCs. The chain's CDR3 is CASSFQLAVAYEQYF. In DNA form, the CDR3 reads TGTGCCAGCAGCTTTCAACTAGCGGTAGCCTACGAGCAGTACTTC.